A single sample gave rise to the 20 T cell receptor beta chains below, sequenced in a study of Ad26.COV2.S vaccination and SARS-CoV-2 variants. Noted treatment: some 20 received Ad26.COV2.S at low or high dose, single or two shots; about 5 received placebo; per-sample allocation not given. Material that was analyzed had been drawn on day 63 after the first vaccine or placebo injection. The protocol was immunoSEQ multiplex PCR, while the TCRdb copy is restricted to in-frame clones and leaves out a portion. The top ten clones hold more than 10% of a sample with roughly 450,000 clones, about 93% of them seen once. The specimen comprised peripheral blood, sampled in a trial of Ad26.COV2.S vaccine versus placebo. These receptors originate from a person between 18 and 65 years old who received the Ad26.COV2.S COVID-19 vaccine or a placebo.

The rearrangement joins TRBV7-6 to TRBJ2-7; maybe TRBD2 (5 bases). V lost 1 base, J lost 5 bases, and 18 bases lay in between. The V gene's germline CDR1 is SGHVS and CDR2 FNYEAQ. The CDR3 consists of 16 residues. DNA for the CDR3: TGTGCCAGCAGCTTAGAGTCTAGCTTAAACGGGAACGAGCAGTACTTC. Protein: CASSLESSLNGNEQYF.

To note about this clone: Other DNA sequences in this specimen translate into the identical CDR3. J is TRBJ1-2 and V is TRBV5-1; D is perhaps TRBD1 (5 bases). The CDR3 sequence is 13 residues long. The V gene lost 5 bases and the J gene lost 2 bases, with 10 bases spanning the gap. From germline, CDR1 is SGHRS and CDR2 YFSETQ. The CDR3 loop is CASSLGGNYGYTF. Here the CDR3 DNA reads TGCGCCAGCAGTCTCGGGGGGAACTATGGCTACACCTTC.

A word on this clone: This specimen includes other DNA sequences encoding the same CDR3. The genes are TRBV5-1 and TRBJ2-1; 9 bases are shared with TRBD2. Germline V gives CDR1 SGHRS, CDR2 YFSETQ. The CDR3 consists of 15 residues. With 1 base clipped from V and 1 base from J, the junction kept 0 bases outside the gene matches. The DNA for the CDR3 is TGCGCCAGCAGCTTGACTAGCGGGTCCTACAATGAGCAGTTCTTC. Translated: CASSLTSGSYNEQFF.

V is TRBV6-5 and J is TRBJ2-5; a possible D gene is TRBD1 (5 bases). The V gene lost 0 bases and the J gene lost 1 base, with 6 bases spanning the gap. This CDR3 spans 14 amino acids. CDR1 is MNHEY, CDR2 SVGAGI, per germline. The CDR3 nucleotides are TGTGCCAGCAGTTACTCCAGGGCCCAAGAGACCCAGTACTTC. This encodes CASSYSRAQETQYF.

This chain connects TRBV4-3 to TRBJ2-1, with a tentative D call TRBD2 (6 bases). Trimming pared 4 bases from V and 6 bases from J, leaving 19 bases between. The germline V gene has CDR1 LGHNA and CDR2 YSLEER. This CDR3 has 16 amino acids. CDR3 nucleotide sequence: TGCGCCAGCAGCCGGACCGGGACTCCTCCTGGCAATGAGCAGTTCTTC. Its translation: CASSRTGTPPGNEQFF.

The chain links TRBV7-9 to TRBJ2-1; D remains ambiguous. Germline V CDR1 and CDR2: SEHNR, FQNEAQ (reference sequence). Trimming shortened V by 3 bases and J by 7 bases, and 7 bases separated the two germline ends. This CDR3 contains 12 residues. Here the CDR3 reads CASSLSQNEQFF. The CDR3 region has the DNA TGTGCCAGCAGCTTGTCCCAAAATGAGCAGTTCTTC.

The CDR3 sequence is CAWSVLRGYEQYF. The DNA of the CDR3 is TGTGCCTGGAGTGTACTTCGGGGGTACGAGCAGTACTTC. The chain couples TRBV30 to TRBJ2-7; TRBD2 is a possible D gene (6 bases). The V gene lost 0 bases and the J gene lost 4 bases, with 10 bases spanning the gap. The CDR3 totals 13 residues. Germline values: CDR1 GTSNPN, CDR2 SVGIG (reference sequence).

This CDR3 reads CASSQDSGLSYEQYF. In DNA form, the CDR3 reads TGCGCCAGCAGCCAAGACTCGGGCTTAAGCTACGAGCAGTACTTC. The chain links TRBV4-1 to TRBJ2-7; D uncertain. Germline V gene lookup returns CDR1 MGHRA and CDR2 YSYEKL. The CDR3 consists of 15 residues. Trimming shortened V by 0 bases and J by 3 bases, and 12 bases separated the two germline ends.

V and J are TRBV24-1 and TRBJ2-7; unclear D gene. The V gene's germline CDR1 is KGHDR and CDR2 SFDVKD. V lost 1 base to trimming and J lost 10 bases, with 7 bases between them. The CDR3 is 11 residues long. The CDR3 sequence is CATSDFTGQYF. CDR3 sequence (DNA): TGTGCCACCAGTGATTTCACCGGACAGTACTTC.

The count of this clone is one. The J gene is TRBJ1-1, the V gene TRBV28; a weak D match, TRBD1 (5 bases). V was clipped by 5 bases and J by 4 bases, with 23 bases between them. In germline, CDR1 is MDHEN, CDR2 SYDVKM. The CDR3 loop spans 17 amino acids. CDR3 DNA sequence: TGTGCCAGCAGTCCTCACGGGGACGGAAGACAGTTCACTGAAGCTTTCTTT. This codes for CASSPHGDGRQFTEAFF. Full variable domain (remainder filled in from reference TRBV28 and TRBJ1-1): DVKVTQSSRYLVKRTGEKVFLECVQDMDHENMFWYRQDPGLGLRLIYFSYDVKMKEKGDIPEGYSVSREKKERFSLILESASTNQTSMYLCASSPHGDGRQFTEAFFGQGTRLTVV.

This rearrangement joins TRBV6-5 to TRBJ1-2; D call uncertain. Germline V gene data show CDR1 as MNHEY and CDR2 as SVGAGI. Trimming stripped 10 bases from V and 8 bases from J, with 14 bases between. This CDR3 has 11 residues. CDR3 protein: CATEAYGGYTF. The CDR3 bases are TGTGCCACGGAGGCCTACGGGGGCTACACCTTC.

V usage is TRBV6-5 and J usage is TRBJ2-2; 10 nucleotides line up with TRBD1. CDR1 and CDR2 (germline): MNHEY, SVGAGI. This CDR3 spans 15 amino acids. The V segment lost 2 bases and the J segment 6 bases; nucleotides outside the gene matches: 3. CDR3 loop: CASSYGTGVAGELFF. Here the CDR3 DNA reads TGTGCCAGCAGTTACGGGACAGGGGTTGCCGGGGAGCTGTTTTTT.

The J gene is TRBJ1-2, the V gene TRBV25-1; D ambiguous. Trimming took 6 bases from V and 8 from J, leaving 16 bases between them. Germline-derived CDR1 and CDR2 are MGHDK and SYGVNS. There are 13 residues in the CDR3. The CDR3 DNA sequence: TGTGCCAGCAGCCATGGAGGAGGTAACGGCTACACCTTC. Translated: CASSHGGGNGYTF.

The CDR3 DNA follows: TGTGCCAGCAGCTTAAAGGGGGCAGAGACCCAGTACTTC. This encodes CASSLKGAETQYF. The chain is built from TRBV7-2 and TRBJ2-5; TRBD1 aligns across 7 bases. The CDR3 covers 13 residues. The germline gives CDR1 SGHTA, CDR2 FQGNSA. J lost 4 bases, V lost 2 bases, and 1 base had no gene match.

The gene calls are TRBV7-3 and TRBJ2-1; the D gene is possibly TRBD2 (6 bases). V lost 5 bases and J 3 bases, leaving 8 bases between the germline ends. Germline V gene sequence: CDR1 SGHTA, CDR2 FQGTGA. The CDR3 contains 13 residues. The CDR3 loop reads CASSLDYYNEQFF. DNA for the CDR3: TGTGCCAGCAGCCTGGACTACTACAATGAGCAGTTCTTC.

As concerns this clone: Other DNA sequences in this specimen translate into the identical CDR3. This sequence joins TRBV15 and TRBJ1-5; D is ambiguous. The germline CDR1 and CDR2 sequences are LNHNV and YYDKDF (reference sequence). The CDR3 totals 14 residues. V was pared by 1 base and J by 2 bases, with 6 bases between. This CDR3 reads CATSRAGGNQPQHF. Here the CDR3 DNA reads TGTGCCACCAGCAGAGCCGGGGGCAATCAGCCCCAGCATTTT.

The V call is TRBV7-2, the J call TRBJ2-1, with TRBD2 matching over 8 bases. The CDR3 contains 15 residues. V lost 3 bases and J lost 5; bases outside the gene matches: 6. Per germline, CDR1 SGHTA and CDR2 FQGNSA. CDR3 coding DNA: TGTGCCAGCAGCTTTGGAGTAGCGGGGAACAATGAGCAGTTCTTC. The encoded protein is CASSFGVAGNNEQFF.

V is TRBV6-2 or TRBV6-3 and J is TRBJ2-5; tentative D call: TRBD1 (6 bases). Trimming shortened V by 5 bases and J by 2 bases, and 15 bases separated the two germline ends. The CDR3 length is 15 residues. Germline V gives CDR1 MNHEY, CDR2 SVGEGT. The CDR3 loop is CASSAAGVRQETQYF. The CDR3 DNA follows: TGTGCCAGCAGTGCGGCAGGGGTGCGGCAAGAGACCCAGTACTTC.

V gene TRBV5-1 combines with J gene TRBJ1-5, with 7 nucleotides matching TRBD1. The CDR3 spans 14 residues. The V segment lost 4 bases and the J segment 3 bases; nucleotides outside the gene matches: 4. Germline-derived CDR1 and CDR2 are SGHRS and YFSETQ. This CDR3 is CASSETGNNQPQHF. Written as DNA, the CDR3 is TGCGCCAGCAGCGAGACAGGGAACAATCAGCCCCAGCATTTT.

J is TRBJ2-1 and V is TRBV19; 9 nucleotides match TRBD2. This CDR3 is built from 16 residues. V lost 3 bases, J lost 10 bases, and 13 bases stayed unmatched. The germline CDR1 and CDR2 sequences are LNHDA and SQIVND (reference sequence). This CDR3 is CASSIKREARGREQFF. The CDR3 nucleotides are TGTGCCAGTAGTATTAAGCGGGAGGCTCGGGGAAGAGAGCAGTTCTTC.